Included here is one T cell receptor (beta chain) sequence, with context. The data were taken from a study of blood T cell repertoires in COVID-19. The overall study: Samples came from the United States, Italy and Spain, spanning acute and convalescent COVID-19. T cells, B-cell-depleted T cells, or PBMCs provided the cDNA or gDNA that served as material.

Authors' methods: From reference gene primer amplification, estimates of nucleated cell counts were derived. Profiled with immunoSEQ multiplex PCR; TCRdb holds only in-frame clones, not every one. That table is the source of V, J and clone size, and D and trimming were worked out from the DNA. The sample lists a few hundred thousand clones, under 90% occurring once. The sample taken for sequencing was peripheral blood. This sequence was found in a human donor in a cohort sampled during active COVID-19.

As DNA, the CDR3 is TGTGCCAGCTCACCATACAGAGGGAAGGGAGGGATGAACACTGAAGCTTTCTTT. It encodes CASSPYRGKGGMNTEAFF. This chain joins TRBV18 and TRBJ1-1, with unresolved D. Germline assignment: CDR1 KGHSH and CDR2 LQKENI. The CDR3 is 18 residues long. Trimming stripped 2 bases from V and 0 bases from J, with 19 bases between.